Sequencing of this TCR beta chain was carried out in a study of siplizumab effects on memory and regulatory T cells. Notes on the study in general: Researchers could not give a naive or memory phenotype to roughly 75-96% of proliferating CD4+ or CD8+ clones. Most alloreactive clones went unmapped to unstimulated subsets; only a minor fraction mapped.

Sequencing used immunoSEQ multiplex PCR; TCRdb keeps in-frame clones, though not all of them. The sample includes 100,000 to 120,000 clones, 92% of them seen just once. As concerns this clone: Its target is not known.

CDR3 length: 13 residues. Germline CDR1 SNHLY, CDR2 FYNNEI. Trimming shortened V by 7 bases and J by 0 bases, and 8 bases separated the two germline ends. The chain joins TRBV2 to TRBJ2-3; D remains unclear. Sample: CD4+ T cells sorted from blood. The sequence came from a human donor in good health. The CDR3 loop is CASKTPSTDTQYF. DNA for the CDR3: TGTGCCAGCAAAACGCCGAGCACAGATACGCAGTATTTT.